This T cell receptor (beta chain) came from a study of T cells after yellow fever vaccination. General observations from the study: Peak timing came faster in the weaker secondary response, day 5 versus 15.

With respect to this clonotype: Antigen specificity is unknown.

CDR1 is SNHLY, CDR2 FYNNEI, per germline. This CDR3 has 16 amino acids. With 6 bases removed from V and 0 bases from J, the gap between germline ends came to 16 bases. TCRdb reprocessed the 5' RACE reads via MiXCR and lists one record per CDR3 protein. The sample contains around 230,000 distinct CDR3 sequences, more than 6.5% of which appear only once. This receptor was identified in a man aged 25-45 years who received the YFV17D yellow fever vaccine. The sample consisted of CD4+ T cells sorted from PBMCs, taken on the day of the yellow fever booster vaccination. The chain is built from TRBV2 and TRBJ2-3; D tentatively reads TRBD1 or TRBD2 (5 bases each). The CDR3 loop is CASRRGEHPSTDTQYF. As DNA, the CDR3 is TGTGCCAGCAGGAGAGGGGAGCACCCAAGCACAGATACGCAGTATTTT.